The present T cell receptor (beta chain) was sequenced within a study of immune cell composition in non-small cell lung cancer. The table came from immunoSEQ multiplex PCR; TCRdb's copy has only in-frame clones and leaves some out. The table includes under 5,000 clones, around three quarters detected once. This clone was observed a few times. With 5 bases removed from V and 2 bases from J, the gap between germline ends came to 16 bases. Germline CDR1 is SGHVS and CDR2 is FQNEAQ. CDR3 length: 15 residues. The chain uses TRBV7-8 and TRBJ2-7, with D possibly being TRBD1 (6 bases). Input material: lung tumor tissue. This clonotype originated in a human donor with non-small cell lung cancer. The CDR3 bases are TGTGCCAGCAGCCTATTCTTGGACAGAGCCTACGAGCAGTACTTC. This gives the protein CASSLFLDRAYEQYF.